This TCR beta chain was recorded in a study of technical replicates of blood from several donors. The CDR3 covers 16 residues. From germline, CDR1 is SGHRS and CDR2 YFSETQ. J gave up 2 bases and V 1 base, and 8 bases lay outside the gene matches. Only in-frame clones appear in the TCRdb table, and some are missing; sequencing was by immunoSEQ multiplex PCR. The sample holds approximately 85,000 clones, 90% to 95% seen once. Material for sequencing was T cells isolated from PBMCs. This receptor was identified in a human donor in good health. The V and J genes are TRBV5-1 and TRBJ2-5; 7 bases align to TRBD2. Here the CDR3 reads CASSLLGSGSQETQYF. Here the CDR3 DNA reads TGCGCCAGCAGCTTGTTGGGTAGCGGGTCTCAAGAGACCCAGTACTTC.